The 30 T cell receptor beta chains below come from one sample, sequenced in a study of blood T cell repertoires in COVID-19. Assay used: immunoSEQ multiplex PCR; TCRdb lists only in-frame clones, some missing. The repertoire consists of fewer than 400,000 clones, with 90% occurring once and the leading ten covering less than 3.5%. The specimen was peripheral blood. These receptors were taken from a woman in her 30s with COVID-19, enrolled during active disease.

This clone was seen only once. The V gene is TRBV19, the J gene TRBJ2-1; 11 bases map to TRBD2. Germline CDR1 and CDR2: LNHDA and SQIVND (reference sequence). The length of the CDR3 is 15 residues. Trimming cost V 5 bases and J 6 bases; bases outside gene matches: 6. The CDR3 region is CASSLAGGSINEQFF. CDR3 sequence (DNA): TGTGCCAGTAGTCTAGCGGGAGGAAGTATCAATGAGCAGTTCTTC.

V and J are TRBV29-1 and TRBJ2-4, with TRBD2 matching 7 bases. The CDR3 length is 13 residues. The V segment lost 4 bases and the J segment 9 bases; nucleotides outside the gene matches: 9. Germline CDR1 is SQVTM and CDR2 is ANQGSEA. CDR3 residues: CSVGPGGFGIQYF. As DNA, the CDR3 is TGCAGCGTTGGGCCGGGGGGTTTTGGCATTCAGTACTTC. The complete variable domain, with remaining parts taken from reference TRBV29-1 and TRBJ2-4, reads SAVISQKPSRDICQRGTSLTIQCQVDSQVTMMFWYRQQPGQSLTLIATANQGSEATYESGFVIDKFPISRPNLTFSTLTVSNMSPEDSSIYLCSVGPGGFGIQYFGAGTRLSVL.

The chain carries TRBV7-6 and TRBJ2-1; 8 bases map to TRBD2. The V and J ends lost 1 base and 1 base, in that order; junction bases with no gene match: 6. Germline loops: CDR1 SGHVS, CDR2 FNYEAQ. CDR3 length: 17 amino acids. The CDR3 DNA reads as TGTGCCAGCAGCTTAGAACTAGCGGAGGGGTCCTACAATGAGCAGTTCTTC. Residues: CASSLELAEGSYNEQFF. The full variable domain, in which reference TRBV7-6 and TRBJ2-1 provide the parts outside the CDR3, is GAGVSQSPRYKVTKRGQDVALRCDPISGHVSLYWYRQALGQGPEFLTYFNYEAQQDKSGLPNDRFSAERPEGSISTLTIQRTEQRDSAMYRCASSLELAEGSYNEQFFGPGTRLTVL.

This sequence joins TRBV28 and TRBJ2-5, with a weak D call TRBD1 (6 bases). V shed 3 bases and J shed 2 bases, with 13 bases lying between them. The CDR3 totals 15 residues. Germline V gene data show CDR1 as MDHEN and CDR2 as SYDVKM. For the CDR3, the DNA is TGTGCCAGCAGTTTTACAGGGATAGGGCAAGAGACCCAGTACTTC. It translates to CASSFTGIGQETQYF.

This chain uses TRBV30 with TRBJ1-2, with D hard to call. The V gene lost 3 bases and the J gene lost 6 bases, with 11 bases spanning the gap. The CDR3 covers 12 residues. Germline V gene data show CDR1 as GTSNPN and CDR2 as SVGIG (reference sequence). CDR3 bases: TGTGCCTGGAGCACCGGGATTCATGGCTACACCTTC. It codes for CAWSTGIHGYTF.

The V gene is TRBV19, the J gene TRBJ1-3; D is uncertain. CDR3 length: 15 residues. Trimming took off 5 bases at V and 4 bases at J, with 15 bases between the two ends. Germline CDR1 LNHDA, CDR2 SQIVND (reference sequence). CDR3 nucleotides: TGTGCCAGTAGTGTCGGGGTTCTGAGAGGAAACACCATATATTTT. This encodes CASSVGVLRGNTIYF.

The rearrangement links TRBV30 to TRBJ1-1; D is unresolved. From germline, CDR1 is GTSNPN and CDR2 SVGIG (reference sequence). The CDR3 extends over 11 amino acids. V was shortened by 5 bases and J by 0 bases, with 4 bases between the two germline ends. CDR3 protein: CAWQMNTEAFF. The CDR3 coding sequence is TGTGCCTGGCAGATGAACACTGAAGCTTTCTTT. Combining the CDR3 with reference TRBV30 and TRBJ1-1 gives the whole variable domain SQTIHQWPATLVQPVGSPLSLECTVEGTSNPNLYWYRQAAGRGLQLLFYSVGIGQISSEVPQNLSASRPQDRQFILSSKKLLLSDSGFYLCAWQMNTEAFFGQGTRLTVV.

The chain employs TRBV4-1 and TRBJ1-5; 9 bases fit TRBD1. After removal of 4 bases from V and 2 bases from J, the junction contained 6 bases not matched to a gene. The CDR3 consists of 16 residues. The germline CDR1 and CDR2 sequences are MGHRA and YSYEKL. CDR3 residues: CASSPKQGAGNQPQHF. The CDR3 region has the DNA TGCGCCAGCAGCCCCAAACAGGGGGCGGGCAATCAGCCCCAGCATTTT.

This clone was seen once. The genes are TRBV29-1 and TRBJ1-1, with D uncertain. Trimming pared 0 bases from V and 1 base from J, leaving 6 bases between. Germline V gives CDR1 SQVTM, CDR2 ANQGSEA. CDR3 length: 13 amino acids. CDR3 in DNA: TGCAGCGTTGAAGAAGGAGCGAACACTGAAGCTTTCTTT. Amino acids: CSVEEGANTEAFF.

The rearrangement links TRBV7-3 to TRBJ2-1; perhaps TRBD2 as D (6 bases). CDR1 is SGHTA, CDR2 FQGTGA, per germline. V shed 1 base and J shed 2 bases, with 12 bases lying between them. The CDR3 is made up of 16 amino acids. The CDR3 sequence is CASSLMGGDAYNEQFF. In DNA, the CDR3 is TGTGCCAGCAGCTTAATGGGGGGAGACGCCTACAATGAGCAGTTCTTC.

V is TRBV5-1 and J is TRBJ2-7; D is perhaps TRBD2 (5 bases). CDR1 is SGHRS and CDR2 is YFSETQ in the germline V gene. This CDR3 spans 13 amino acids. Trimming stripped 0 bases from V and 2 bases from J, with 6 bases between. CDR3 bases: TGCGCCAGCAGCTTGGCGGGAACCTACGAGCAGTACTTC. Its protein is CASSLAGTYEQYF.

The chain links TRBV19 to TRBJ2-3; D gene unclear. CDR3 length: 16 amino acids. Germline-derived CDR1 and CDR2 are LNHDA and SQIVND (reference sequence). V was trimmed by 0 bases and J by 0 bases, leaving 10 bases between them. As DNA, the CDR3 is TGTGCCAGTAGTATAGACGGAGCGCCCAGCACAGATACGCAGTATTTT. Residues: CASSIDGAPSTDTQYF.

The genes are TRBV11-3 and TRBJ1-4, with D unresolved. The CDR3 extends over 13 amino acids. V lost 5 bases and J lost 7, with 11 bases in between. Germline CDR1 is SGHNT and CDR2 is YENEEA. CDR3 sequence: CASSVNPGEKLFF. In DNA, the CDR3 is TGTGCCAGCAGCGTTAACCCCGGTGAAAAACTGTTTTTT.

The V call is TRBV11-2, the J call TRBJ2-3; TRBD2 might be the D (6 bases). Trimming removed 2 bases at V and 2 bases at J, with 11 bases between. The CDR3 has 15 residues. CDR1 SGHAT and CDR2 FQNNGV come from the germline V gene. The DNA for the CDR3 is TGTGCCAGCAGCTTAATAGCGGCCGCCACAGATACGCAGTATTTT. Its translation: CASSLIAAATDTQYF.

The chain joins TRBV7-9 to TRBJ1-5; D gene ambiguous. CDR3 size: 15 residues. Trimming shortened V by 1 base and J by 2 bases, and 9 bases separated the two germline ends. Germline V lookup: CDR1 SEHNR, CDR2 FQNEAQ (reference sequence). DNA of the CDR3: TGTGCCAGCAGCTTAGACGGGGTCGGCAATCAGCCCCAGCATTTT. This translates into CASSLDGVGNQPQHF.

V is TRBV19 and J is TRBJ1-5; 11 bases align to TRBD1. From germline, CDR1 is LNHDA and CDR2 SQIVND (reference sequence). V lost 6 bases to trimming and J lost 0 bases; unmatched junction nucleotides: 4. The CDR3 covers 16 residues. The DNA for the CDR3 is TGTGCCAGTAGCCGGGGACAGGGGGATAGCAATCAGCCCCAGCATTTT. Residues: CASSRGQGDSNQPQHF.

This clone has just a few counts. V usage is TRBV7-2 and J usage is TRBJ2-3, with TRBD1 matching 7 bases. V was clipped by 3 bases and J by 2 bases; unmatched bases: 5. Germline CDR1 is SGHTA and CDR2 is FQGNSA. CDR3 length: 15 amino acids. The CDR3 spells CASSLGQRITDTQYF. CDR3 DNA: TGTGCCAGCAGCTTGGGACAGAGAATCACAGATACGCAGTATTTT.

This sequence joins TRBV11-2 and TRBJ2-1, with D perhaps matching TRBD2 (5 bases). CDR3 size: 15 residues. Germline V gene data show CDR1 as SGHAT and CDR2 as FQNNGV. Deletions cut 1 base from V and 4 bases from J, with 11 bases between. This CDR3 reads CASSLGRAQYNEQFF. CDR3 nucleotides: TGTGCCAGCAGCTTAGGGCGGGCCCAATACAATGAGCAGTTCTTC.

This clone was detected once. The chain employs TRBV5-4 and TRBJ1-5; D not certain. V was clipped by 0 bases and J by 6 bases, with 7 bases between them. Germline V CDR1 and CDR2: SGHNT, YYREEE (reference sequence). The CDR3 runs 13 residues. In DNA form, the CDR3 reads TGTGCCAGCAGCTTGGACCCAGGTCAGCCCCAGCATTTT. Protein product: CASSLDPGQPQHF.

The chain combines TRBV6-1 with TRBJ2-2; D perhaps matches TRBD1 (6 bases). V lost 3 bases to trimming and J lost 6 bases, with 20 bases between them. Germline lookup yields CDR1 MNHNS and CDR2 SASEGT. This CDR3 has 17 amino acids. The CDR3 here is CASSERGSGLRAGELFF. In DNA form, the CDR3 reads TGTGCCAGCAGTGAGAGGGGGTCCGGGTTGAGGGCCGGGGAGCTGTTTTTT.

In the case of this clone: The same CDR3 arises from other DNA sequences in this sample as well. V and J are TRBV19 and TRBJ2-6; possibly TRBD1 for D (6 bases). V dropped 6 bases and J dropped 4 bases, with 13 bases sitting between them. This CDR3 region has 15 residues. Germline CDR1 and CDR2: LNHDA and SQIVND (reference sequence). CDR3 in amino acids: CASRRQVYGANVLTF. The CDR3 DNA reads as TGTGCCAGTAGACGACAGGTTTACGGGGCCAACGTCCTGACTTTC.

The chain is built from TRBV27 and TRBJ2-1, with a possible D match to TRBD1 (5 bases). V lost 2 bases and J 10 bases, leaving 9 bases between the germline ends. The CDR3 spans 12 residues. CDR1 MNHEY and CDR2 SMNVEV come from the germline V gene (reference sequence). DNA for the CDR3: TGTGCCAGCAGTTTACAGGGAAACGAGCAGTTCTTC. It codes for CASSLQGNEQFF.

V is TRBV12-3 or TRBV12-4 and J is TRBJ1-1; D is unclear. The V gene lost 6 bases and the J gene lost 0 bases, with 8 bases spanning the gap. This CDR3 is built from 13 residues. CDR3 protein: CASRFDMNTEAFF. Here the CDR3 DNA reads TGTGCCAGCAGGTTCGACATGAACACTGAAGCTTTCTTT.

This clone showed up just once. The rearrangement uses TRBV28 and TRBJ1-1; D remains ambiguous. This CDR3 spans 14 amino acids. Trimming stripped 6 bases from V and 1 base from J, with 12 bases between. CDR1 MDHEN and CDR2 SYDVKM come from the germline V gene. Here the CDR3 reads CASSTIGRNTEAFF. The CDR3 DNA reads TGTGCCAGCAGCACCATTGGGAGGAACACTGAAGCTTTCTTT. Full variable domain (rest looked up from reference TRBV28 and TRBJ1-1): DVKVTQSSRYLVKRTGEKVFLECVQDMDHENMFWYRQDPGLGLRLIYFSYDVKMKEKGDIPEGYSVSREKKERFSLILESASTNQTSMYLCASSTIGRNTEAFFGQGTRLTVV.

This clone was found once. CDR3 sequence: CASSLGDPYYGYTF. Here the CDR3 DNA reads TGTGCCAGCAGCTTAGGCGATCCTTATTATGGCTACACCTTC. The gene calls are TRBV7-2 and TRBJ1-2; D gene unclear. Trimming took 1 base from V and 5 from J, leaving 11 bases between them. Germline V lookup: CDR1 SGHTA, CDR2 FQGNSA. CDR3 size: 14 residues.

This chain uses TRBV15 with TRBJ2-2; 7 positions agree with TRBD2. This CDR3 is 16 amino acids long. V lost 0 bases, J lost 6 bases, and 7 bases stayed unmatched. Germline lookup yields CDR1 LNHNV and CDR2 YYDKDF (reference sequence). The CDR3 region has the DNA TGTGCCACCAGCAGAGATCGCGGGAGTATGGCCGGGGAGCTGTTTTTT. Its protein is CATSRDRGSMAGELFF.

Only one count was recorded for this clone. The rearrangement uses TRBV5-1 and TRBJ1-4; 11 nucleotides align to TRBD1. V lost 4 bases and J lost 7; bases outside the gene matches: 3. Per germline, CDR1 SGHRS and CDR2 YFSETQ. This CDR3 comprises 14 residues. This chain's CDR3 is CASSGQGASEKLFF. The CDR3, as DNA: TGCGCCAGCAGCGGACAGGGGGCTAGTGAAAAACTGTTTTTT. Together with reference TRBV5-1 and TRBJ1-4, the CDR3 gives the full variable domain: KAGVTQTPRYLIKTRGQQVTLSCSPISGHRSVSWYQQTPGQGLQFLFEYFSETQRNKGNFPGRFSGRQFSNSRSEMNVSTLELGDSALYLCASSGQGASEKLFFGSGTQLSVL.

The chain combines TRBV5-4 with TRBJ2-2, with TRBD2 identical over 8 bases. V shed 4 bases and J 3 bases; nucleotides not matched to a gene: 8. This CDR3 comprises 16 residues. Germline lookup yields CDR1 SGHNT and CDR2 YYREEE (reference sequence). CDR3 sequence (DNA): TGTGCCAGCAGCCTCGGGAGGGGTAGGGACACCGGGGAGCTGTTTTTT. Its protein product is CASSLGRGRDTGELFF.

The chain couples TRBV6-6 to TRBJ1-1; D not certain. Trimming pared 6 bases from V and 8 bases from J, leaving 13 bases between. This CDR3 contains 12 residues. Looked up from germline, CDR1 is MNHNY and CDR2 is SVGAGI (reference sequence). The CDR3 protein is CASSLTGLEAFF. As DNA, the CDR3 is TGTGCCAGCAGCCTTACTGGTCTCGAAGCTTTCTTT.

This chain connects TRBV7-8 to TRBJ2-5; D might be TRBD2 (6 bases). V lost 4 bases and J lost 4, with 22 bases in between. The germline V gene encodes CDR1 SGHVS and CDR2 FQNEAQ. The CDR3 has 17 residues. CDR3 in DNA: TGTGCCAGCAGCTCAACCTTAGCGGACCTGGATCGAGAGACCCAGTACTTC. Amino acids: CASSSTLADLDRETQYF.